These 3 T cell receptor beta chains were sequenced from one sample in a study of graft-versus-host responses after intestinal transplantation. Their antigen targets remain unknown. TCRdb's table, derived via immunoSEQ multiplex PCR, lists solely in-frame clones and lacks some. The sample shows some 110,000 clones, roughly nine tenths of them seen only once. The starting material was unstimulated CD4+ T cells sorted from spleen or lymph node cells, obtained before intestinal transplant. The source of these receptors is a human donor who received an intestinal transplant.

CDR3 bases: TGTGCCAGCAGTGAATTTGCGGGACAGGGGGCCCGCACAGATACGCAGTATTTT. This codes for CASSEFAGQGARTDTQYF. The chain couples TRBV25-1 to TRBJ2-3; 12 nucleotides align to TRBD1. V was pared by 1 base and J by 1 base, with 6 bases of the junction left unmatched. Germline CDR1 reads MGHDK; CDR2 reads SYGVNS. This CDR3 contains 18 residues. Variable domain in full (rest from reference TRBV25-1 and TRBJ2-3): EADIYQTPRYLVIGTGKKITLECSQTMGHDKMYWYQQDPGMELHLIHYSYGVNSTEKGDLSSESTVSRIRTEHFPLTLESARPSHTSQYLCASSEFAGQGARTDTQYFGPGTRLTVL.

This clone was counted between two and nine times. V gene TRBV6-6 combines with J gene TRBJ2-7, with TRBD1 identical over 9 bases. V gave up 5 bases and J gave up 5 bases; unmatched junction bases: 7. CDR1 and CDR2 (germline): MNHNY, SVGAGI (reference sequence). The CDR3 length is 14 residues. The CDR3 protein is CASSDRGWINEQYF. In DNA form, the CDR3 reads TGTGCCAGCAGTGACAGGGGGTGGATAAACGAGCAGTACTTC.

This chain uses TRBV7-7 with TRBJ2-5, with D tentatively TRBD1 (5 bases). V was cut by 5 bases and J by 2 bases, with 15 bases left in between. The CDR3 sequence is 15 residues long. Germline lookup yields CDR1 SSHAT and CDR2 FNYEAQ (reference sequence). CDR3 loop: CASSPGPLGQETQYF. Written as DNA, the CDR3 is TGTGCCAGCAGCCCAGGGCCTTTGGGGCAAGAGACCCAGTACTTC.